The 8 T cell receptor beta chains reported below all come from one sample, sequenced in a study of blood T cell repertoires in COVID-19. Only in-frame clones appear in the TCRdb table, and some are missing; sequencing was by immunoSEQ multiplex PCR. The table includes some 160,000 clones, approximately 83% detected once. What was sequenced was peripheral blood. These receptor sequences come from a man aged 65 to 79 with active or convalescent COVID-19.

This clone was found a few times. The chain employs TRBV5-1 and TRBJ2-7; D is perhaps TRBD2 (6 bases). CDR3 length equals 13 residues. Germline assignment: CDR1 SGHRS and CDR2 YFSETQ. Trimming took off 3 bases at V and 0 bases at J, with 7 bases between the two ends. The CDR3 region is CASSWTTSYEQYF. CDR3 in DNA: TGCGCCAGCAGCTGGACTACCTCCTACGAGCAGTACTTC.

The rearrangement uses TRBV5-1 and TRBJ1-2; D is perhaps TRBD1 (6 bases). There are 17 residues in the CDR3. Germline CDR1 SGHRS, CDR2 YFSETQ. The V gene lost 5 bases and the J gene lost 2 bases, with 22 bases spanning the gap. The CDR3 nucleotides read TGCGCCAGCAGTTTAGGGACACCACCTTCGGGAAACTATGGCTACACCTTC. Translating gives CASSLGTPPSGNYGYTF.

The gene calls are TRBV2 and TRBJ2-7; 7 bases map to TRBD2. Germline V gene sequence: CDR1 SNHLY, CDR2 FYNNEI. CDR3 length equals 14 residues. J gave up 4 bases and V 3 bases, and 6 bases lay outside the gene matches. CDR3 residues: CASSDWAGVYEQYF. In DNA, the CDR3 is TGTGCCAGCAGTGACTGGGCGGGGGTTTACGAGCAGTACTTC.

J is TRBJ1-1 and V is TRBV4-3, with D perhaps TRBD1 (6 bases). The CDR3 has 17 amino acids. Germline lookup yields CDR1 LGHNA and CDR2 YSLEER. V was pared by 1 base and J by 5 bases, with 20 bases between. The CDR3 protein is CASSQGRGARGGTEAFF. The CDR3 DNA reads as TGCGCCAGCAGCCAAGGAAGGGGGGCCAGGGGAGGGACTGAAGCTTTCTTT.

This chain links TRBV27 with TRBJ2-7; D is unclear. The CDR3 is made up of 13 amino acids. In germline, CDR1 is MNHEY, CDR2 SMNVEV (reference sequence). The V gene lost 4 bases and the J gene lost 2 bases, with 9 bases spanning the gap. The CDR3 nucleotides are TGTGCCAGCAGTTATACCCGAGCCTACGAGCAGTACTTC. It codes for CASSYTRAYEQYF.

V usage is TRBV9 and J usage is TRBJ2-4; 10 bases agree with TRBD2. CDR3 length equals 23 residues. Trimming at V came to 7 bases and at J to 3 bases, leaving 31 bases not matched to a gene. Germline assignment: CDR1 SGDLS and CDR2 YYNGEE. The CDR3 DNA reads TGTGCCAGCTCTGCGACAGGGATATACTTAGCGGGAGGAAGGGAACAGCGCAAAAACATTCAGTACTTC. Translating gives CASSATGIYLAGGREQRKNIQYF. Based on the CDR3 plus reference TRBV9 and TRBJ2-4, the full variable domain is DSGVTQTPKHLITATGQRVTLRCSPRSGDLSVYWYQQSLDQGLQFLIQYYNGEERAKGNILERFSAQQFPDLHSELNLSSLELGDSALYFCASSATGIYLAGGREQRKNIQYFGAGTRLSVL.

The gene calls are TRBV6-2 or TRBV6-3 and TRBJ1-1; D remains unclear. The CDR3 totals 15 residues. Trimming left V 0 bases short and J 4 bases short, with 12 bases between. From germline, CDR1 is MNHEY and CDR2 SVGEGT. DNA of the CDR3: TGTGCCAGCAGTTACTCACGCGGCGCGACCACTGAAGCTTTCTTT. Translation: CASSYSRGATTEAFF.

The CDR3 reads CASSQDGGQGATNEKLFF. The DNA of the CDR3 is TGCGCCAGCAGCCAAGATGGGGGACAGGGGGCAACTAATGAAAAACTGTTTTTT. The chain employs TRBV4-3 and TRBJ1-4; the match to TRBD1 covers 11 bases. Germline V CDR1 and CDR2: LGHNA, YSLEER. This CDR3 spans 18 amino acids. J lost 0 bases, V lost 0 bases, and 3 bases had no gene match.